This T cell receptor (beta chain) was retrieved from a study of identical twins. TCRdb called the 5' RACE reads again in MiXCR, with one record for every CDR3 protein. The data contain roughly 260,000 distinct CDR3 sequences, around 15% of them singletons. The study, taken as a whole, reports: A partial confounding effect on zero-insertion analyses could come from invariant MAIT and iNKT cells.

Germline V lookup: CDR1 SGHRS, CDR2 YFSETQ. V gave up 4 bases and J gave up 3 bases, with 10 bases separating them. The length of the CDR3 is 13 residues. Comments on this clonotype: The target antigen is unknown.

This sequence joins TRBV5-1 and TRBJ1-1; no clear D gene. The sequenced material came from memory (CD45RO+) T cells sorted from blood. The origin of this receptor is a woman in her late teens or twenties in good health. This chain's CDR3 is CASSRDVHTEAFF. In DNA form, the CDR3 reads TGCGCCAGCAGCCGTGACGTACACACTGAAGCTTTCTTT.